Below, 32 T cell receptor beta chains from the same sample are listed, as sequenced in a study of cytomegalovirus exposure and HLA in healthy donors (dated by TCRdb to 2016 to 2017). The method behind the library was the immunoSEQ multiplex PCR assay. This is the immuneACCESS table as TCRdb keeps it, with only in-frame sequences that have V and J called. A part of the clones is gone; compared with another copy, unresolved V genes explain less than half, and the rest is unexplained. The sample contains 120,000 or so clones, approximately 90% of them found a single time. The leading ten clones occupy approximately 2.1% of the sample. Sequenced: PBMCs. These receptors came from a woman in her late teens or twenties in good health and CMV-seronegative.

The chain has TRBV6-5 and TRBJ2-2; maybe TRBD1 (5 bases). Trimming took 1 base from V and 1 from J, leaving 7 bases between them. Germline assignment: CDR1 MNHEY and CDR2 SVGAGI. The CDR3 is 15 amino acids. CDR3 sequence: CASSYLGLNTGELFF. CDR3 DNA: TGTGCCAGCAGTTACTTGGGGCTGAACACCGGGGAGCTGTTTTTT.

The V call is TRBV5-8, the J call TRBJ1-5, with D perhaps matching TRBD1 (5 bases). The CDR3 has 14 residues. V was shortened by 0 bases and J by 4 bases, with 8 bases between the two germline ends. CDR1 and CDR2 (germline): SGHTS, YDEGEE. For the CDR3, the DNA is TGTGCCAGCAGCTTGGACAGGAATAATCAGCCCCAGCATTTT. Its translation: CASSLDRNNQPQHF.

The V gene is TRBV7-9, the J gene TRBJ1-4, with D possibly matching TRBD1 (5 bases). The CDR3 is 15 residues long. V was shortened by 5 bases and J by 7 bases, with 17 bases between the two germline ends. Germline CDR1 reads SEHNR; CDR2 reads FQNEAQ (reference sequence). The CDR3 is CASSPYGGEVEKLFF. DNA of the CDR3: TGTGCCAGCAGCCCGTACGGGGGGGAGGTTGAAAAACTGTTTTTT.

For the CDR3, the DNA is TGTGCCAGCAGCGACCTTTTGGGGCGGCTCACTGAAGCTTTCTTT. This encodes CASSDLLGRLTEAFF. This chain uses TRBV5-6 with TRBJ1-1; TRBD1 might be the D (5 bases). V was shortened by 4 bases and J by 4 bases, with 17 bases between the two germline ends. Germline V gives CDR1 SGHDT, CDR2 YYEEEE. The length of the CDR3 is 15 residues. The entire variable domain, with the rest obtained from reference TRBV5-6 and TRBJ1-1, is as follows: DAGVTQSPTHLIKTRGQQVTLRCSPKSGHDTVSWYQQALGQGPQFIFQYYEEEERQRGNFPDRFSGHQFPNYSSELNVNALLLGDSALYLCASSDLLGRLTEAFFGQGTRLTVV.

The chain's CDR3 is CASSPPGQVGETQYF. The CDR3 DNA follows: TGTGCCAGCAGCCCACCGGGACAGGTGGGAGAGACCCAGTACTTC. This chain links TRBV27 with TRBJ2-5, with 8 bases fitting TRBD1. The CDR3 covers 15 residues. Germline V gene lookup returns CDR1 MNHEY and CDR2 SMNVEV (reference sequence). The trim removed 6 bases at V and 4 bases at J, leaving 10 bases unmatched.

This rearrangement joins TRBV28 to TRBJ2-7; D uncertain. V lost 3 bases and J lost 3, with 6 bases in between. The CDR3 totals 12 residues. Per the germline V gene, CDR1 is MDHEN and CDR2 is SYDVKM. CDR3 amino acids: CASSLKHYEQYF. CDR3 bases: TGTGCCAGCAGTTTGAAACACTACGAGCAGTACTTC.

The chain links TRBV9 to TRBJ2-5; D might be TRBD1 (6 bases). The ends were cut back, 4 bases at V and 2 bases at J, with 21 bases in the middle. Germline V gene lookup returns CDR1 SGDLS and CDR2 YYNGEE. The CDR3 extends over 17 amino acids. CDR3 in amino acids: CASSRGVVTGPQETQYF. DNA of the CDR3: TGTGCCAGCAGCCGAGGGGTGGTCACAGGGCCACAAGAGACCCAGTACTTC.

The chain employs TRBV7-9 and TRBJ2-1; D possibly corresponds to TRBD2 (7 bases). The V gene lost 6 bases and the J gene lost 13 bases, with 25 bases spanning the gap. This CDR3 spans 15 amino acids. From germline, CDR1 is SEHNR and CDR2 FQNEAQ (reference sequence). This chain's CDR3 is CASSSPGVLGGLQFF. The CDR3 DNA reads as TGTGCCAGCAGTTCCCCGGGTGTTCTGGGGGGGCTCCAGTTCTTC.

V usage is TRBV28 and J usage is TRBJ2-7, with TRBD2 identical over 7 bases. CDR3 length: 17 residues. Germline CDR1 and CDR2: MDHEN and SYDVKM. V dropped 1 base and J dropped 5; count of bases not matched to a gene: 14. The CDR3 here is CASSLFRGGLVGHEQYF. The CDR3 DNA reads TGTGCCAGCAGTTTATTTAGGGGTGGACTAGTAGGCCACGAGCAGTACTTC.

V usage is TRBV13 and J usage is TRBJ2-3, with 14 bases identical to TRBD2. J was trimmed by 1 base and V by 4 bases; bases with no gene match: 10. Looked up from germline, CDR1 is PRHDT and CDR2 is FYEKMQ (reference sequence). CDR3 length: 19 amino acids. The CDR3 spells CASSYGTSGRNLGTDTQYF. In DNA, the CDR3 is TGTGCCAGCAGCTATGGGACTAGCGGGAGAAATTTGGGCACAGATACGCAGTATTTT.

V gene TRBV2 combines with J gene TRBJ2-1, with D possibly matching TRBD1 (6 bases). The CDR3 is made up of 12 amino acids. The germline V gene encodes CDR1 SNHLY and CDR2 FYNNEI. With 0 bases removed from V and 15 bases from J, the gap between germline ends came to 12 bases. The CDR3 DNA sequence: TGTGCCAGCAGTGAAGCGCCTGTCAGGGGGTTCTTC. This translates into CASSEAPVRGFF.

In DNA, the CDR3 is TGTGCCAGCAGCTCCCAACGGGTTACTGAAGCTTTCTTT. Amino acid sequence: CASSSQRVTEAFF. The chain employs TRBV11-1 and TRBJ1-1; D ambiguous. Germline V CDR1 and CDR2: SGHAT, FQDESV (reference sequence). The V and J ends lost 4 bases and 5 bases respectively, with 11 bases between them. This CDR3 has 13 residues.

The CDR3, as DNA: TGTGCCAGCAGCAAAACCGGGACAGCGACCAACTACGAGCAGTACTTC. This gives the protein CASSKTGTATNYEQYF. The V and J genes are TRBV7-2 and TRBJ2-7, with 7 bases matching TRBD1. V was pared by 5 bases and J by 3 bases, with 13 bases of the junction left unmatched. The CDR3 covers 16 residues. Germline V gives CDR1 SGHTA, CDR2 FQGNSA.

This chain joins TRBV5-6 and TRBJ1-4, with a weak D call TRBD1 (5 bases). CDR3 length: 16 amino acids. The germline V and J ends were trimmed by 0 bases and 4 bases, with 13 bases remaining between them. CDR1 and CDR2 from the germline V gene are SGHDT and YYEEEE. This CDR3 is CASSLDGAGINEKLFF. The CDR3, as DNA: TGTGCCAGCAGCTTGGATGGGGCAGGGATTAATGAAAAACTGTTTTTT.

V usage is TRBV28 and J usage is TRBJ1-4; 7 bases map to TRBD1. With V trimmed by 8 bases and J by 6 bases, 3 bases remained unmatched. Germline V gene sequence: CDR1 MDHEN, CDR2 SYDVKM. There are 12 residues in the CDR3. In DNA form, the CDR3 reads TGTGCCAGCGAAACAGGGGATGAAAAACTGTTTTTT. Its translation: CASETGDEKLFF. The full variable domain, rest sourced from reference TRBV28 and TRBJ1-4, is DVKVTQSSRYLVKRTGEKVFLECVQDMDHENMFWYRQDPGLGLRLIYFSYDVKMKEKGDIPEGYSVSREKKERFSLILESASTNQTSMYLCASETGDEKLFFGSGTQLSVL.

This chain connects TRBV23-1 to TRBJ1-2, with D possibly being TRBD1 (5 bases). TRBV23-1 is labeled an ORF, and its function is uncertain. The V and J ends lost 1 base and 4 bases respectively, with 16 bases between them. The CDR3 sequence is 16 residues long. The DNA of the CDR3 is TGCGCCAGCAGTCAATTTGACCCTTTCAGGGCCTATGGCTACACCTTC. It codes for CASSQFDPFRAYGYTF.

The chain uses TRBV28 and TRBJ1-4; TRBD1 aligns across 12 bases. Germline CDR1 MDHEN, CDR2 SYDVKM. The CDR3 has 16 amino acids. Trimming removed 4 bases from V and 10 bases from J; junction bases left unmatched: 10. The CDR3 loop is CASSSPGTGGLGKLFF. The CDR3, as DNA: TGTGCCAGCAGTTCCCCCGGGACAGGGGGCTTAGGAAAACTGTTTTTT.

This rearrangement joins TRBV19 to TRBJ2-1, with 11 bases matching TRBD2. V lost 3 bases and J lost 7; bases outside the gene matches: 5. This CDR3 spans 15 amino acids. CDR1 and CDR2 (germline): LNHDA, SQIVND (reference sequence). CDR3 protein: CASSIASSGRNEQFF. The CDR3 coding sequence is TGTGCCAGTAGTATTGCGTCTAGCGGGAGGAATGAGCAGTTCTTC.

The chain couples TRBV5-1 to TRBJ2-5, with no clear D. Germline V gene data show CDR1 as SGHRS and CDR2 as YFSETQ. V was clipped by 1 base and J by 4 bases, with 11 bases between them. The CDR3 totals 14 residues. The DNA of the CDR3 is TGCGCCAGCAGCTTGTTTGCAAACGGAGAGACCCAGTACTTC. Encoded protein: CASSLFANGETQYF.

The chain is built from TRBV7-9 and TRBJ2-7; the D gene is possibly TRBD2 (5 bases). This CDR3 is built from 13 residues. V was clipped by 5 bases and J by 4 bases, with 12 bases between them. Germline V gene data show CDR1 as SEHNR and CDR2 as FQNEAQ (reference sequence). As DNA, the CDR3 is TGTGCCAGCAGCCTTGGACTGCTATACGAGCAGTACTTC. Its translation: CASSLGLLYEQYF.

V gene TRBV30 combines with J gene TRBJ2-3, with TRBD2 matching over 10 bases. V lost 5 bases, J lost 4 bases, and 12 bases stayed unmatched. CDR1 GTSNPN and CDR2 SVGIG come from the germline V gene (reference sequence). The CDR3 spans 16 residues. CDR3 residues: CAWELGLAGVPDTQYF. The CDR3 nucleotides read TGTGCCTGGGAATTGGGGCTAGCGGGGGTCCCAGATACGCAGTATTTT.

The rearrangement links TRBV5-1 to TRBJ2-1; 7 bases fit TRBD1. CDR3 length: 15 amino acids. The germline gives CDR1 SGHRS, CDR2 YFSETQ. V lost 1 base and J lost 7; bases outside the gene matches: 8. CDR3 loop: CASSLSNRGWNEQFF. The CDR3 DNA reads TGCGCCAGCAGCTTGTCAAACAGGGGATGGAATGAGCAGTTCTTC.

The J gene is TRBJ2-7, the V gene TRBV28; 7 bases are a match to TRBD2. The CDR3 has 13 residues. From germline, CDR1 is MDHEN and CDR2 SYDVKM. Germline trimming cut 7 bases from V and 0 bases from J; bases unmatched to any gene: 3. CDR3 residues: CASTGGFSYEQYF. CDR3 DNA sequence: TGTGCCAGCACGGGGGGATTCTCCTACGAGCAGTACTTC.

J is TRBJ2-7 and V is TRBV4-2, with 12 bases fitting TRBD2. Germline assignment: CDR1 LGHNA and CDR2 YNFKEQ. V trimming: 4 bases; J trimming: 6 bases; junction bases outside the gene matches: 7. The CDR3 runs to 15 residues. The CDR3 loop is CASSLRLAGVAEQYF. The DNA of the CDR3 is TGTGCCAGCAGCCTCCGACTAGCGGGAGTGGCCGAGCAGTACTTC.

V gene TRBV18 combines with J gene TRBJ1-2; D is undetermined. This CDR3 is 12 amino acids long. Trimming stripped 2 bases from V and 14 bases from J, with 15 bases between. Germline-derived CDR1 and CDR2 are KGHSH and LQKENI. As DNA, the CDR3 is TGTGCCAGCTCACCAAATAACGGGTTTGGGACCTTC. Translation: CASSPNNGFGTF.

This chain uses TRBV6-5 with TRBJ2-5; TRBD2 matches 7 bases. Germline V lookup: CDR1 MNHEY, CDR2 SVGAGI. The CDR3 is 14 residues long. V trimming: 2 bases; J trimming: 4 bases; junction bases outside the gene matches: 4. The CDR3 coding sequence is TGTGCCAGCAGTTACGGGCTAGCGGTAGAGACCCAGTACTTC. As protein: CASSYGLAVETQYF.

V gene TRBV13 combines with J gene TRBJ2-1, with TRBD2 identical over 12 bases. The CDR3 covers 14 residues. V lost 4 bases, J lost 10 bases, and 5 bases stayed unmatched. Germline V gene lookup returns CDR1 PRHDT and CDR2 FYEKMQ (reference sequence). This CDR3 is CASSSSLAGGEQFF. For the CDR3, the DNA is TGTGCCAGCAGCTCCTCCCTAGCGGGAGGGGAGCAGTTCTTC.

The chain uses TRBV6-5 and TRBJ2-7, with a tentative D call TRBD2 (6 bases). Germline CDR1 MNHEY, CDR2 SVGAGI. Trimming removed 5 bases at V and 6 bases at J, with 14 bases between. This CDR3 is 13 amino acids long. CDR3 in DNA: TGTGCCAGCAGTCGGGGCGGGGTGGGCGAGCAGTACTTC. It encodes CASSRGGVGEQYF.

CDR3 in DNA: TGCGCCAGCAGCTTGGCGCGGGGGGGCGGTTACAATGAGCAGTTCTTC. It encodes CASSLARGGGYNEQFF. V is TRBV5-1 and J is TRBJ2-1, with 9 positions matching TRBD2. This CDR3 contains 16 residues. Trimming took 0 bases from V and 4 from J; bases not matched to a gene: 5. Per germline, CDR1 SGHRS and CDR2 YFSETQ.

V gene TRBV5-1 combines with J gene TRBJ2-3; D is perhaps TRBD2 (6 bases). The germline V and J ends were trimmed by 0 bases and 3 bases, with 11 bases remaining between them. There are 15 residues in the CDR3. CDR1 SGHRS and CDR2 YFSETQ come from the germline V gene. CDR3 DNA: TGCGCCAGCAGCTTGGGTCGACTAGAGACAGATACGCAGTATTTT. This codes for CASSLGRLETDTQYF. The full variable domain, its missing parts supplied by reference TRBV5-1 and TRBJ2-3, is KAGVTQTPRYLIKTRGQQVTLSCSPISGHRSVSWYQQTPGQGLQFLFEYFSETQRNKGNFPGRFSGRQFSNSRSEMNVSTLELGDSALYLCASSLGRLETDTQYFGPGTRLTVL.

The chain employs TRBV5-1 and TRBJ2-3; weak D call: TRBD2 (6 bases). V dropped 4 bases and J dropped 3 bases, with 21 bases sitting between them. Germline V lookup: CDR1 SGHRS, CDR2 YFSETQ. The CDR3 has 17 residues. The CDR3 loop is CASSNTGTGLSTDTQYF. CDR3 DNA sequence: TGCGCCAGCAGCAATACGGGAACGGGACTCTCGACAGATACGCAGTATTTT.

This clone has only one observation. The chain employs TRBV7-6 and TRBJ2-1, with D perhaps TRBD2 (6 bases). The germline V gene encodes CDR1 SGHVS and CDR2 FNYEAQ. The CDR3 is 15 residues long. V was clipped by 5 bases and J by 4 bases, with 15 bases between them. CDR3 sequence (DNA): TGTGCCAGCAGCGAACTTAGCGGCTTATACAATGAGCAGTTCTTC. Encoded protein: CASSELSGLYNEQFF.